These 19 T cell receptor beta chains were sequenced from one sample in a study of blood T cell repertoires in COVID-19. The repertoire was sequenced with immunoSEQ multiplex PCR; TCRdb's copy has only in-frame clones and lacks some. The sample has more than 110,000 clones, approximately 83% seen once; the top ten hold around 8%. Sequencing used peripheral blood. Source of these receptors: a human donor in a cohort sampled during active COVID-19.

This rearrangement joins TRBV7-9 to TRBJ2-3; D is possibly TRBD1 (5 bases). Trimming removed 7 bases at V and 5 bases at J, with 19 bases between. The length of the CDR3 is 15 residues. The V gene's germline CDR1 is SEHNR and CDR2 FQNEAQ (reference sequence). The CDR3 DNA reads as TGTGCCAGCATCGATAACAGGTTTTCGCGAGATACGCAGTATTTT. Residues: CASIDNRFSRDTQYF.

V and J are TRBV10-3 and TRBJ1-5, with D possibly being TRBD1 (6 bases). The CDR3 totals 13 residues. Trimming took off 6 bases at V and 4 bases at J, with 10 bases between the two ends. Per the germline V gene, CDR1 is ENHRY and CDR2 is SYGVKD. CDR3 sequence (DNA): TGTGCCATCAGGGAGGACAGAAATCAGCCCCAGCATTTT. It translates to CAIREDRNQPQHF.

The chain couples TRBV3-1 (or the pseudogene TRBV3-2) to TRBJ2-1, with a possible D match to TRBD2 (6 bases). With 3 bases removed from V and 0 bases from J, the gap between germline ends came to 9 bases. This CDR3 region has 15 residues. Looked up from germline, CDR1 is LGHDT and CDR2 is YNNKEL (reference sequence). The CDR3 DNA sequence: TGTGCCAGCAGCCAGGAGGGTAGCTCCTACAATGAGCAGTTCTTC. It yields the protein CASSQEGSSYNEQFF.

V gene TRBV5-6 combines with J gene TRBJ1-2; 9 nucleotides agree with TRBD1. The V gene's germline CDR1 is SGHDT and CDR2 YYEEEE. The CDR3 contains 15 residues. The junction had 9 bases not matched to a gene; V was cut back by 2 bases and J by 7 bases. The CDR3 reads CASSFFYRGRAGYTF. The CDR3 DNA reads TGTGCCAGCAGCTTTTTCTACAGGGGGCGCGCTGGCTACACCTTC.

The gene calls are TRBV5-4 and TRBJ2-5; 12 bases fit TRBD2. Germline V gene data show CDR1 as SGHNT and CDR2 as YYREEE (reference sequence). The CDR3 has 16 amino acids. Germline trimming cut 6 bases from V and 5 bases from J; bases unmatched to any gene: 11. DNA of the CDR3: TGTGCCAGCACCCGGGGCGGACTAGCGGGGACGGAGACCCAGTACTTC. This translates into CASTRGGLAGTETQYF.

The chain joins TRBV19 to TRBJ1-2; 7 bases fit TRBD1. This CDR3 contains 15 residues. V trimming: 3 bases; J trimming: 3 bases; junction bases outside the gene matches: 7. Per the germline V gene, CDR1 is LNHDA and CDR2 is SQIVND (reference sequence). CDR3 nucleotide sequence: TGTGCCAGTAGTATGGGGACAGATTCTTACTATGGCTACACCTTC. Its translation: CASSMGTDSYYGYTF.

By frequency in the sample, this clone is medium-sized (0.01 to 0.1%). The chain carries TRBV19 and TRBJ2-7; D unclear. Germline values: CDR1 LNHDA, CDR2 SQIVND (reference sequence). This CDR3 contains 15 residues. Trimming shortened V by 7 bases and J by 4 bases, and 20 bases separated the two germline ends. In nucleotides, the CDR3 is TGTGCCAGTAAGGAGTCCTCCTCACCCGCTTACGAGCAGTACTTC. Residues: CASKESSSPAYEQYF.

The V and J genes are TRBV11-3 and TRBJ2-7; D is uncertain. Germline CDR1 reads SGHNT; CDR2 reads YENEEA. Trimming shortened V by 5 bases and J by 3 bases, and 17 bases separated the two germline ends. The CDR3 has 15 amino acids. The CDR3 bases are TGTGCCAGCAGCCGCCCCCCAGGTCCAGGCTACGAGCAGTACTTC. Protein sequence: CASSRPPGPGYEQYF.

This clone is medium-sized in the sample. This sequence joins TRBV29-1 and TRBJ1-4, with D tentatively TRBD1 (5 bases). The CDR3 is 12 amino acids. Trimming stripped 4 bases from V and 7 bases from J, with 10 bases between. Germline values: CDR1 SQVTM, CDR2 ANQGSEA. The CDR3 DNA is TGCAGCGTTGGGAGCCAGGGTGAAAAACTGTTTTTT. This codes for CSVGSQGEKLFF.

This chain connects TRBV5-1 to TRBJ2-7; 9 nucleotides agree with TRBD1. The V gene end was trimmed by 5 bases and the J gene end by 4 bases; junction bases not matched to a gene: 10. The CDR3 spans 15 residues. From germline, CDR1 is SGHRS and CDR2 YFSETQ. The CDR3 DNA is TGCGCCAGCAGACTCGAGGGACAGGGAAATTACGAGCAGTACTTC. Amino acids: CASRLEGQGNYEQYF.

The chain recombines TRBV6-1 with TRBJ2-3, with a weak D call TRBD2 (6 bases). The CDR3 runs to 13 residues. Deletions cut 0 bases from V and 10 bases from J, with 11 bases between. The germline V gene has CDR1 MNHNS and CDR2 SASEGT. The CDR3 loop reads CASSEALRRAQYF. CDR3 sequence (DNA): TGTGCCAGCAGTGAAGCGCTTCGGAGGGCGCAGTATTTT.

This clone was found once. The V and J genes are TRBV3-1 (or the pseudogene TRBV3-2) and TRBJ1-1; D might be TRBD1 (6 bases). Trimming removed 0 bases at V and 6 bases at J, with 11 bases between. The germline V gene encodes CDR1 LGHDT and CDR2 YNNKEL (reference sequence). The CDR3 length is 14 residues. CDR3 in DNA: TGTGCCAGCAGCCAAGATGACAGGCTCCCTGAAGCTTTCTTT. This sequence encodes CASSQDDRLPEAFF.

J is TRBJ2-6 and V is TRBV7-2, with 9 bases fitting TRBD1. This CDR3 has 18 amino acids. The V gene's germline CDR1 is SGHTA and CDR2 FQGNSA. The V and J ends lost 0 bases and 3 bases, in that order; junction bases with no gene match: 6. The DNA for the CDR3 is TGTGCCAGCAGCTTAGCTAGACAGGGGGTAGGTGGGGCCAACGTCCTGACTTTC. It is translated as CASSLARQGVGGANVLTF.

The chain is built from TRBV2 and TRBJ2-3, with TRBD1 identical over 9 bases. This CDR3 spans 14 amino acids. V lost 7 bases, J lost 5 bases, and 7 bases stayed unmatched. CDR1 and CDR2 from the germline V gene are SNHLY and FYNNEI. The CDR3 here is CASTRTGDKDTQYF. DNA of the CDR3: TGTGCCAGCACTAGGACAGGGGATAAAGATACGCAGTATTTT.

The V gene is TRBV6-1, the J gene TRBJ1-5, with a possible D match to TRBD1 (5 bases). Between the trimmed V and J ends, which lost 5 bases and 6 bases, there was a span of 11 bases. There are 13 residues in the CDR3. Germline assignment: CDR1 MNHNS and CDR2 SASEGT. The CDR3 loop reads CASSPVGGQPQHF. CDR3 nucleotide sequence: TGTGCCAGCAGTCCTGTGGGGGGTCAGCCCCAGCATTTT.

A word on this clone: This sample also contains other DNA sequences that code for the same CDR3. The V and J genes are TRBV6-5 and TRBJ2-7; TRBD1 agrees at 9 bases. The CDR3 length is 14 residues. Germline CDR1 MNHEY, CDR2 SVGAGI. With V trimmed by 5 bases and J by 1 base, 3 bases remained unmatched. The CDR3 coding sequence is TGTGCCAGCAGTCCCGGGACAGGGTCCTACGAGCAGTACTTC. Its protein is CASSPGTGSYEQYF.

This clone occurred once. V is TRBV19 and J is TRBJ2-1; D may be TRBD2 (6 bases). The germline V and J ends were trimmed by 3 bases and 0 bases, with 12 bases remaining between them. Germline CDR1 LNHDA, CDR2 SQIVND (reference sequence). CDR3 length: 16 residues. CDR3 region: CASSIRGILSYNEQFF. CDR3 nucleotide sequence: TGTGCCAGTAGTATCCGCGGGATCCTCTCCTACAATGAGCAGTTCTTC.

The rearrangement links TRBV5-1 to TRBJ2-1; D may be TRBD2 (7 bases). The CDR3 sequence is 14 residues long. V gave up 4 bases and J gave up 9 bases, with 17 bases separating them. Germline loops: CDR1 SGHRS, CDR2 YFSETQ. Here the CDR3 DNA reads TGCGCCAGCAGCAGGACCGGGGGCGGGGGTGAGCAGTTCTTC. Translation: CASSRTGGGGEQFF.

This chain connects TRBV7-8 to TRBJ2-1; D is unresolved. V dropped 5 bases and J dropped 6 bases, with 14 bases sitting between them. The CDR3 contains 14 residues. CDR1 is SGHVS, CDR2 FQNEAQ, per germline. CDR3 amino acids: CASSHTGEINEQFF. The CDR3, as DNA: TGTGCCAGCAGCCATACTGGAGAGATCAATGAGCAGTTCTTC.